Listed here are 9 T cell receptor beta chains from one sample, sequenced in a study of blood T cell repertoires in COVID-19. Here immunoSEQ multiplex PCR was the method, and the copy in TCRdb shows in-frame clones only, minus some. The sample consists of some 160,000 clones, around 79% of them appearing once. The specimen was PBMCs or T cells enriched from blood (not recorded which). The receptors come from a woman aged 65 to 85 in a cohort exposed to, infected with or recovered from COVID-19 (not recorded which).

CDR3 sequence: CASSRTGGTFF. CDR3 DNA sequence: TGTGCCAGCAGTCGGACAGGGGGCACTTTCTTT. This chain connects TRBV27 to TRBJ1-1; 11 bases align to TRBD1. Germline V gene sequence: CDR1 MNHEY, CDR2 SMNVEV (reference sequence). This CDR3 is built from 11 residues. Germline trimming cut 5 bases from V and 12 bases from J; bases unmatched to any gene: 2.

The CDR3 DNA sequence: TGTGCCAGTGAACCACCGGGACAGGGGGCAGGCGAGCAGTACTTC. As protein: CASEPPGQGAGEQYF. The rearrangement joins TRBV6-5 to TRBJ2-7; TRBD1 aligns across 12 bases. CDR3 length: 15 residues. Trimming at V came to 9 bases and at J to 6 bases, leaving 12 bases not matched to a gene. Germline assignment: CDR1 MNHEY and CDR2 SVGAGI.

CDR3 nucleotide sequence: TGTGCCAGTAGTATTGGAGCTAGCGCCGGGGGTGAGCAGTTCTTC. Residues: CASSIGASAGGEQFF. The chain couples TRBV19 to TRBJ2-1; maybe TRBD2 (6 bases). With 3 bases removed from V and 9 bases from J, the gap between germline ends came to 18 bases. Germline CDR1 is LNHDA and CDR2 is SQIVND (reference sequence). This CDR3 has 15 residues.

The CDR3 reads CASSLAAQGNQPQHF. The CDR3 DNA reads as TGTGCCAGCAGCTTAGCGGCCCAGGGCAATCAGCCCCAGCATTTT. The chain combines TRBV7-8 with TRBJ1-5; D ambiguous. CDR3 length: 15 residues. V gave up 0 bases and J gave up 2 bases, with 8 bases separating them. Germline CDR1 is SGHVS and CDR2 is FQNEAQ.

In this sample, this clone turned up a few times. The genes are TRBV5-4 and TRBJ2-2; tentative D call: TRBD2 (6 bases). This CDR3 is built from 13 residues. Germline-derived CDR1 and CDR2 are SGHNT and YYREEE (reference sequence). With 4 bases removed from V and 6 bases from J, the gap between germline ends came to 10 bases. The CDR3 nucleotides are TGTGCCAGCAGCCTTACGGGAGCCGGGGAGCTGTTTTTT. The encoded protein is CASSLTGAGELFF.

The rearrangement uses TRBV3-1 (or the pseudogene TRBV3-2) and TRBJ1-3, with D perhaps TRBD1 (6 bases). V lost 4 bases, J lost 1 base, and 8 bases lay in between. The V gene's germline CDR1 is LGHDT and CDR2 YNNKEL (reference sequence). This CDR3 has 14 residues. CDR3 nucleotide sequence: TGTGCCAGCAGCCGAGGGACATCTGGAAACACCATATATTTT. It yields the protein CASSRGTSGNTIYF.

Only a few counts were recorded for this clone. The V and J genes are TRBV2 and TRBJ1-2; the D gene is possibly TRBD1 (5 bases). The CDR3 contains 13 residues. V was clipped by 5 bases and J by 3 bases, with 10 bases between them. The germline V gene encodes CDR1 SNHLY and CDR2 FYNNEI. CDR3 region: CASSYRRDYGYTF. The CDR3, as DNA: TGTGCCAGCAGTTACAGGCGTGACTATGGCTACACCTTC.

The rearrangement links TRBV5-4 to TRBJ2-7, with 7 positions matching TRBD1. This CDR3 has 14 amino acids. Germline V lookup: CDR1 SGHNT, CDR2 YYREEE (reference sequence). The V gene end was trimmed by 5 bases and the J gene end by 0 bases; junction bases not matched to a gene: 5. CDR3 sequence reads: CASSPGTASYEQYF. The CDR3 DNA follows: TGTGCCAGCAGTCCCGGGACAGCCTCCTACGAGCAGTACTTC.

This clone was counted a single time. The CDR3 sequence: CASSQAPGGGTDTQYF. CDR3 in DNA: TGCGCCAGCAGCCAAGCTCCGGGGGGGGGCACAGATACGCAGTATTTT. The chain couples TRBV4-1 to TRBJ2-3; 8 bases line up with TRBD2. Germline V gives CDR1 MGHRA, CDR2 YSYEKL. The CDR3 consists of 16 residues. V was pared by 1 base and J by 1 base, with 4 bases of the junction left unmatched.